The 32 T cell receptor beta chains reported below all come from one sample, sequenced in a study of cytomegalovirus exposure and HLA in healthy donors. It was with 60 Vbeta and 13 Jbeta primers that the PCR ran. Some clones are missing from TCRdb's copy, which holds only in-frame ones; the method was immunoSEQ multiplex PCR. The sample lists about 160,000 clones; over 60% were seen once. Specimen: PBMCs. The receptors shown here come from a female donor in good health and CMV-seronegative.

This clone has only one observation. The CDR3 DNA reads as TGTGCCACCAGCAGAGATGTGGCAGGGGACTATGGCTACACCTTC. Its translation: CATSRDVAGDYGYTF. The genes are TRBV15 and TRBJ1-2; weak D call: TRBD1 (6 bases). CDR1 LNHNV and CDR2 YYDKDF come from the germline V gene (reference sequence). The CDR3 totals 15 residues. Trimming removed 0 bases from V and 3 bases from J, with 11 bases in between.

This clone occurred a few times. The J gene is TRBJ2-7, the V gene TRBV21-1; the table's D call, TRBD2, has no DNA check behind it. TRBV21-1 is shown as a pseudogene. The CDR3 consists of 17 residues. The CDR3 loop is CASSKKGGGPLCYEQYF. The CDR3 DNA is TGTGCCAGCAGCAAAAAAGGGGGGGGGCCCCTTTGCTACGAGCAGTACTTC.

The chain combines TRBV25-1 with TRBJ1-1; maybe TRBD1 (6 bases). The germline V and J ends were trimmed by 7 bases and 6 bases, with 18 bases remaining between them. The germline CDR1 and CDR2 sequences are MGHDK and SYGVNS. CDR3 length: 14 residues. As DNA, the CDR3 is TGTGCCAGCACCCACTTGGGACATTCGGCTGAAGCTTTCTTT. It specifies CASTHLGHSAEAFF.

The V and J genes are TRBV15 and TRBJ2-1; 8 positions match TRBD1. With 0 bases clipped from V and 5 bases from J, the junction kept 6 bases outside the gene matches. Germline V gene sequence: CDR1 LNHNV, CDR2 YYDKDF (reference sequence). CDR3 size: 16 residues. DNA for the CDR3: TGTGCCACCAGCAGAGATCCCAGGGGGCGCCACAATGAGCAGTTCTTC. Its translation is CATSRDPRGRHNEQFF.

This clone showed up just a few times. The V and J genes are TRBV5-1 and TRBJ1-2; D is possibly TRBD1 (5 bases). The V and J ends lost 4 bases and 1 base respectively, with 11 bases between them. The CDR3 length is 14 residues. Germline V gene sequence: CDR1 SGHRS, CDR2 YFSETQ. The CDR3 loop reads CASSGGFYNYGYTF. The CDR3 DNA reads as TGCGCCAGCAGCGGGGGGTTCTATAACTATGGCTACACCTTC.

Details on this clone: The sample carries other DNA sequences with the same CDR3. The chain recombines TRBV30 with TRBJ2-5, with D uncertain. CDR1 and CDR2 (germline): GTSNPN, SVGIG (reference sequence). This CDR3 is 11 amino acids long. V gave up 0 bases and J gave up 4 bases, with 3 bases separating them. In DNA, the CDR3 is TGTGCCTGGAGTGTCTTAGAGACCCAGTACTTC. It codes for CAWSVLETQYF.

V is TRBV15 and J is TRBJ2-2; the D is unclear. This CDR3 contains 20 residues. In germline, CDR1 is LNHNV, CDR2 YYDKDF (reference sequence). V lost 2 bases and J 0 bases, leaving 22 bases between the germline ends. CDR3 bases: TGTGCCACCAGCAGACAGAGGAGCCTTAGTCGGATACCGAACACCGGGGAGCTGTTTTTT. It codes for CATSRQRSLSRIPNTGELFF.

The rearrangement joins TRBV7-2 to TRBJ1-4, with TRBD1 matching over 9 bases. Germline V gives CDR1 SGHTA, CDR2 FQGNSA. The CDR3 sequence is 15 residues long. V gave up 4 bases and J gave up 8 bases; unmatched junction bases: 8. CDR3 amino acids: CASSWGGQGGEKLFF. CDR3 DNA sequence: TGTGCCAGCAGCTGGGGGGGACAGGGCGGCGAAAAACTGTTTTTT.

V gene TRBV7-9 combines with J gene TRBJ2-7; D ambiguous. Germline loops: CDR1 SEHNR, CDR2 FQNEAQ (reference sequence). The CDR3 spans 14 residues. Trimming removed 0 bases at V and 3 bases at J, with 9 bases between. CDR3 sequence (DNA): TGTGCCAGCAGCTTAGCCCTGTCGGTCTACGAGCAGTACTTC. Protein: CASSLALSVYEQYF.

The chain employs TRBV7-8 and TRBJ2-1; the D is unclear. Germline CDR1 and CDR2: SGHVS and FQNEAQ. The CDR3 spans 17 residues. V was pared by 1 base and J by 0 bases, with 13 bases between. CDR3 sequence reads: CASSLVARKNSYNEQFF. Written as DNA, the CDR3 is TGTGCCAGCAGCTTAGTGGCCAGGAAAAACTCCTACAATGAGCAGTTCTTC. The whole variable domain, remainder taken from reference TRBV7-8 and TRBJ2-1, is GAGVSQSPRYKVAKRGQDVALRCDPISGHVSLFWYQQALGQGPEFLTYFQNEAQLDKSGLPSDRFFAERPEGSVSTLKIQRTQQEDSAVYLCASSLVARKNSYNEQFFGPGTRLTVL.

The chain combines TRBV7-8 with TRBJ2-7; 10 nucleotides align to TRBD2. The CDR3 contains 17 residues. V dropped 2 bases and J dropped 3; count of bases not matched to a gene: 10. Germline lookup yields CDR1 SGHVS and CDR2 FQNEAQ. CDR3 region: CASSLLGATSGYYEQYF. The CDR3 DNA reads as TGTGCCAGCAGCTTATTGGGTGCGACTAGCGGGTACTACGAGCAGTACTTC.

V gene TRBV6-5 combines with J gene TRBJ2-7; TRBD2 aligns across 7 bases. This CDR3 has 11 residues. V lost 5 bases and J lost 12; bases outside the gene matches: 7. Germline V gene lookup returns CDR1 MNHEY and CDR2 SVGAGI. CDR3 nucleotides: TGTGCCAGCAGTGACCGGACTAGGTGGTACTTC. Translation gives CASSDRTRWYF.

V and J are TRBV27 and TRBJ1-4; no reliable D call. Trimming removed 5 bases at V and 8 bases at J, with 15 bases between. This CDR3 contains 14 residues. Per the germline V gene, CDR1 is MNHEY and CDR2 is SMNVEV (reference sequence). The CDR3 DNA follows: TGTGCCAGCAGTCCACGAGACAACCAGGAAAAACTGTTTTTT. As protein: CASSPRDNQEKLFF.

This chain links TRBV4-3 with TRBJ1-3; 7 bases line up with TRBD1. The CDR3 runs 14 residues. V lost 3 bases and J lost 1; bases outside the gene matches: 0. The germline CDR1 and CDR2 sequences are LGHNA and YSLEER. The CDR3 reads CASSQTGSGNTIYF. The CDR3 bases are TGCGCCAGCAGCCAGACAGGGTCTGGAAACACCATATATTTT.

The rearrangement links TRBV9 to TRBJ2-3, with 12 positions matching TRBD2. The CDR3 contains 15 residues. The ends lost 2 bases at V and 7 bases at J; junction bases unmatched: 5. CDR1 is SGDLS and CDR2 is YYNGEE in the germline V gene. The CDR3 DNA follows: TGTGCCAGCAGCGTCCAGACTAGCGGGGGAAATACGCAGTATTTT. The encoded protein is CASSVQTSGGNTQYF.

The chain is built from TRBV5-4 and TRBJ1-2; D is ambiguous. The CDR3 runs 14 residues. CDR1 and CDR2 from the germline V gene are SGHNT and YYREEE (reference sequence). Trimming took off 4 bases at V and 4 bases at J, with 14 bases between the two ends. The CDR3 DNA sequence: TGTGCCAGCAGCGGTACCGGGTCGATCTATGGCTACACCTTC. It specifies CASSGTGSIYGYTF.

The chain recombines TRBV18 with TRBJ1-1; no firm D call. Germline CDR1 KGHSH, CDR2 LQKENI. There are 12 residues in the CDR3. Between the trimmed V and J ends, which lost 3 bases and 6 bases, there was a span of 8 bases. In DNA form, the CDR3 reads TGTGCCAGCTCACCTTACGGGTCTGAAGCTTTCTTT. Its translation is CASSPYGSEAFF. The full variable domain, with the rest looked up from reference TRBV18 and TRBJ1-1, is NAGVMQNPRHLVRRRGQEARLRCSPMKGHSHVYWYRQLPEEGLKFMVYLQKENIIDESGMPKERFSAEFPKEGPSILRIQQVVRGDSAAYFCASSPYGSEAFFGQGTRLTVV.

V is TRBV28 and J is TRBJ2-5; 12 positions match TRBD1. The CDR3 contains 19 residues. Germline loops: CDR1 MDHEN, CDR2 SYDVKM. Trimming removed 3 bases from V and 5 bases from J; junction bases left unmatched: 16. The CDR3 here is CASSFGSLGTGGSGETQYF. The DNA of the CDR3 is TGTGCCAGCAGTTTTGGGTCGTTGGGGACAGGGGGCTCGGGGGAGACCCAGTACTTC.

This clone was counted only a few times. The J gene is TRBJ2-5, the V gene TRBV30, with 8 bases that match TRBD1. The end of the DNA fits TRBJ2-7 better, so the J call may be wrong. The CDR3 is made up of 12 amino acids. Germline V CDR1 and CDR2: GTSNPN, SVGIG (reference sequence). The DNA of the CDR3 is TGTGCCTGGGGACAGGGACCCTACGAGCAGTACTTC. This encodes CAWGQGPYEQYF.

This chain links TRBV4-2 with TRBJ2-1, with D tentatively TRBD2 (5 bases). The V and J ends lost 0 bases and 2 bases respectively, with 8 bases between them. The CDR3 extends over 15 amino acids. Germline CDR1 is LGHNA and CDR2 is YNFKEQ. In nucleotides, the CDR3 is TGTGCCAGCAGCCAAGACTCCGGGACCTACAATGAGCAGTTCTTC. Residues: CASSQDSGTYNEQFF.

V and J are TRBV5-1 and TRBJ2-5; 9 bases match TRBD1. V lost 3 bases to trimming and J lost 5 bases; unmatched junction nucleotides: 11. The CDR3 runs to 16 residues. In germline, CDR1 is SGHRS, CDR2 YFSETQ. The CDR3 spells CASSSPSGTGSETQYF. CDR3 in DNA: TGCGCCAGCAGCTCGCCCTCCGGGACAGGGTCGGAGACCCAGTACTTC.

The V gene is TRBV5-4, the J gene TRBJ1-1; TRBD1 matches 7 bases. The J segment lost 1 base and the V segment lost 5 bases, leaving 14 bases of the junction unmatched. The CDR3 runs 17 residues. Germline loops: CDR1 SGHNT, CDR2 YYREEE (reference sequence). The CDR3 spells CASSLPGGRRGNTEAFF. The CDR3, as DNA: TGTGCCAGCAGTCTACCAGGGGGTAGGAGGGGGAACACTGAAGCTTTCTTT.

This chain joins TRBV6-5 and TRBJ1-5, with a weak D call TRBD1 (5 bases). Trimming shortened V by 2 bases and J by 3 bases, and 8 bases separated the two germline ends. There are 14 residues in the CDR3. Germline CDR1 is MNHEY and CDR2 is SVGAGI. CDR3 DNA: TGTGCCAGCAGTTACAGACAGAACAATCAGCCCCAGCATTTT. It encodes CASSYRQNNQPQHF.

This rearrangement joins TRBV19 to TRBJ1-2; D is possibly TRBD1 (5 bases). This CDR3 region has 16 residues. V shed 5 bases and J shed 1 base, with 17 bases lying between them. CDR1 and CDR2 (germline): LNHDA, SQIVND (reference sequence). The CDR3 is CASSSATVFLNYGYTF. The CDR3 nucleotides read TGTGCCAGTAGTTCTGCGACAGTTTTTCTTAACTATGGCTACACCTTC.

The V and J genes are TRBV5-6 and TRBJ2-6; D may be TRBD2 (6 bases). CDR1 is SGHDT, CDR2 YYEEEE, per germline. The CDR3 totals 15 residues. The V and J ends lost 4 bases and 1 base respectively, with 9 bases between them. The CDR3 loop reads CASSGGISGANVLTF. For the CDR3, the DNA is TGTGCCAGCAGCGGAGGGATTTCTGGGGCCAACGTCCTGACTTTC.

This chain links TRBV6-1 with TRBJ2-2, with 11 bases identical to TRBD2. From germline, CDR1 is MNHNS and CDR2 SASEGT. The CDR3 length is 15 residues. The V segment lost 2 bases and the J segment 4 bases; nucleotides outside the gene matches: 0. CDR3 sequence (DNA): TGTGCCAGCAGTGAACTAGCGGGAGGCACCGGGGAGCTGTTTTTT. It translates to CASSELAGGTGELFF.

The chain links TRBV9 to TRBJ2-3; the match to TRBD2 covers 11 bases. Germline-derived CDR1 and CDR2 are SGDLS and YYNGEE. The CDR3 is made up of 17 amino acids. The V and J ends lost 0 bases and 6 bases, in that order; junction bases with no gene match: 9. CDR3 DNA: TGTGCCAGCAGCGTAGCCGACACTAGCGGGGGCTGGGATACGCAGTATTTT. Protein product: CASSVADTSGGWDTQYF.

This chain joins TRBV6-1 and TRBJ2-3; 11 bases fit TRBD2. After removal of 2 bases from V and 0 bases from J, the junction contained 4 bases not matched to a gene. This CDR3 is built from 17 residues. Per the germline V gene, CDR1 is MNHNS and CDR2 is SASEGT. The CDR3 loop is CASSELAGGASTDTQYF. The CDR3 region has the DNA TGTGCCAGCAGTGAACTAGCGGGGGGCGCTAGCACAGATACGCAGTATTTT.

This chain joins TRBV9 and TRBJ2-1; a possible D gene is TRBD2 (5 bases). The CDR3 contains 16 residues. Germline V gene lookup returns CDR1 SGDLS and CDR2 YYNGEE. V lost 3 bases to trimming and J lost 9 bases, with 22 bases between them. The CDR3 here is CASSASGYLEGSEQFF. The CDR3, as DNA: TGTGCCAGCAGCGCCTCCGGTTACCTAGAAGGGAGTGAGCAGTTCTTC.

The V gene is TRBV7-9, the J gene TRBJ1-1, with 9 bases lining up with TRBD1. Germline CDR1 SEHNR, CDR2 FQNEAQ (reference sequence). This CDR3 is 14 amino acids long. V was pared by 6 bases and J by 2 bases, with 4 bases of the junction left unmatched. The CDR3, as DNA: TGTGCCAGCAGGGCGACAGGGGGAAACACTGAAGCTTTCTTT. Translation gives CASRATGGNTEAFF.

On this clone: The same CDR3 is also encoded by other DNA sequences in this sample. The chain carries TRBV7-9 and TRBJ1-2; D is possibly TRBD1 (6 bases). Trimming took 5 bases from V and 4 from J, leaving 14 bases between them. The CDR3 contains 14 residues. Germline CDR1 SEHNR, CDR2 FQNEAQ (reference sequence). CDR3 DNA sequence: TGTGCCAGCAGCCCCCGGACAGCTTCCTATGGCTACACCTTC. Its protein product is CASSPRTASYGYTF. Complete variable domain (other parts from reference TRBV7-9 and TRBJ1-2): DTGVSQNPRHKITKRGQNVTFRCDPISEHNRLYWYRQTLGQGPEFLTYFQNEAQLEKSRLLSDRFSAERPKGSFSTLEIQRTEQGDSAMYLCASSPRTASYGYTFGSGTRLTVV.

The CDR3: CASSFSLAGGPVTQYF. The CDR3 nucleotides read TGTGCCAGCAGCTTCTCCCTAGCGGGAGGGCCGGTCACGCAGTATTTT. V gene TRBV7-2 combines with J gene TRBJ2-3; 12 bases align to TRBD2. This CDR3 is 16 amino acids long. V gave up 3 bases and J gave up 9 bases; unmatched junction bases: 10. Germline V gives CDR1 SGHTA, CDR2 FQGNSA.